Presented here are 26 T cell receptor beta chains from one specimen sequenced in a study of low-dose radiotherapy and immunotherapy resistance in tumors. Time point: before trial treatment. TRAV- and TRBV-specific primers primed first-strand cDNA, covering alpha and beta chains. The PCR that amplified TCRs ran for around 20 cycles, relying on a constant-region primer and a V-primer adapter. One entry per CDR3 protein results from TCRdb running MiXCR on the reads. The sample carries around 64,000 distinct CDR3 sequences, 26% recorded once. The material sequenced was PBMCs, taken before treatment. All receptors come from a male donor with rectosigmoid adenocarcinoma.

Only a few counts were recorded for this clonotype. V gene TRBV6-1 combines with J gene TRBJ2-3; 13 nucleotides line up with TRBD2. The CDR3 extends over 15 amino acids. Germline V gene lookup returns CDR1 MNHNS and CDR2 SASEGT. V shed 6 bases and J 4 bases; nucleotides not matched to a gene: 4. CDR3 nucleotide sequence: TGTGCCAGCAGGCAACTAGCGGGGGGGGCAGATACGCAGTATTTT. Its protein product is CASRQLAGGADTQYF.

This clonotype was recorded many times. The genes are TRBV6-8 and TRBJ2-6; D not resolved. The CDR3 is made up of 17 amino acids. CDR1 is MNHGY and CDR2 is SAAAGT in the germline V gene. With 2 bases removed from V and 1 base from J, the gap between germline ends came to 12 bases. The CDR3 bases are TGTGCCAGCAGTTACGCCCGGGTAGAGTCTGGGGCCAACGTCCTGACTTTC. Translation gives CASSYARVESGANVLTF.

Comment on this clonotype: It is unclear where the CDR3 begins or ends on the DNA, so no DNA is shown, and the CDR3 is as TCRdb lists it. The chain joins TRBV6-1 to TRBJ2-2; TRBD2, the D gene given by the table, was not confirmed from the DNA. The CDR3 comprises 16 residues, both ends counted. CDR1 MNHNS and CDR2 SASEGT come from the germline V gene. The CDR3 sequence: CASRAGTTNTGELFFF.

This clonotype occurred a few times. This rearrangement joins TRBV29-1 to TRBJ2-5; no clear D gene. Germline assignment: CDR1 SQVTM and CDR2 ANQGSEA. CDR3 length equals 12 residues. Trimming took off 4 bases at V and 1 base at J, with 7 bases between the two ends. The CDR3 protein is CSVVPGQETQYF. In nucleotides, the CDR3 is TGCAGCGTTGTGCCAGGCCAAGAGACCCAGTACTTC.

The rearrangement links TRBV11-2 to TRBJ2-1; D may be TRBD1 (6 bases). Trimming left V 5 bases short and J 4 bases short, with 18 bases between. The CDR3 consists of 16 residues. CDR1 is SGHAT and CDR2 is FQNNGV in the germline V gene. The CDR3: CASSALGHLDYNEQFF. As DNA, the CDR3 is TGTGCCAGCAGCGCCCTGGGACACTTAGATTACAATGAGCAGTTCTTC.

This clonotype was recorded many times. The chain carries TRBV7-9 and TRBJ2-4; perhaps TRBD1 as D (6 bases). Deletions cut 6 bases from V and 8 bases from J, with 11 bases between. CDR1 is SEHNR and CDR2 is FQNEAQ in the germline V gene (reference sequence). This CDR3 contains 12 residues. CDR3 in amino acids: CASSPNRDIQYF. In nucleotides, the CDR3 is TGTGCCAGCAGTCCCAACAGGGACATTCAGTACTTC.

This chain joins TRBV6-5 and TRBJ2-1; TRBD2 is a possible D gene (6 bases). With 10 bases removed from V and 4 bases from J, the gap between germline ends came to 14 bases. The CDR3 length is 13 residues. Germline V gene sequence: CDR1 MNHEY, CDR2 SVGAGI. The CDR3 DNA sequence: TGTGCCACATCCGGGACTCCATACAATGAGCAGTTCTTC. Amino acid sequence: CATSGTPYNEQFF.

This clonotype was detected a few times. The rearrangement uses TRBV28 and TRBJ1-6; 9 bases line up with TRBD1. The germline V gene has CDR1 MDHEN and CDR2 SYDVKM. The junction had 9 bases not matched to a gene; V was cut back by 8 bases and J by 10 bases. The CDR3 contains 14 residues. The CDR3 region is CASSSGTGTSPLHF. CDR3 DNA sequence: TGTGCCAGCTCCTCCGGGACAGGGACCTCACCCCTCCACTTT.

As concerns this clonotype: A single base is all that separates this from a far larger clone, so a read error is likely. The chain links TRBV28 to TRBJ2-7, with 13 nucleotides matching TRBD2. The junction had 20 bases not matched to a gene; V was cut back by 2 bases and J by 7 bases. The CDR3 contains 20 residues. The germline CDR1 and CDR2 sequences are MDHEN and SYDVKM. CDR3 residues: CASSLVRLAGGPSSYNEQYF. The CDR3 region has the DNA TGTGCCAGCAGTTTAGTCCGACTAGCGGGAGGCCCGAGCTCCTACAATGAGCAGTACTTC.

In its sample, this clonotype was seen a few times. The chain carries TRBV10-3 and TRBJ2-1; TRBD2 agrees at 9 bases. The CDR3 totals 14 residues. Germline V lookup: CDR1 ENHRY, CDR2 SYGVKD. J was trimmed by 10 bases and V by 10 bases; bases with no gene match: 14. The CDR3 bases are TGTGCCACCCAACCGGGACTAGCACTGTCCGAGCAGTTCTTC. Translating it yields CATQPGLALSEQFF.

In its sample, this clonotype was seen a few times. V is TRBV5-1 and J is TRBJ2-7; 8 bases fit TRBD1. Germline-derived CDR1 and CDR2 are SGHRS and YFSETQ. Trimming cost V 5 bases and J 0 bases; bases outside gene matches: 4. This CDR3 contains 14 residues. The CDR3 DNA is TGCGCCAGCAGACGGACAGGGTCCTCCTACGAGCAGTACTTC. This encodes CASRRTGSSYEQYF. The full variable domain, with the rest looked up from reference TRBV5-1 and TRBJ2-7, is KAGVTQTPRYLIKTRGQQVTLSCSPISGHRSVSWYQQTPGQGLQFLFEYFSETQRNKGNFPGRFSGRQFSNSRSEMNVSTLELGDSALYLCASRRTGSSYEQYFGPGTRLTVT.

A word on this clonotype: With only one base between it and a far larger clone, this is likely a read error. The rearrangement uses TRBV29-1 and TRBJ2-1; no firm D call. This CDR3 is built from 13 residues. Germline V CDR1 and CDR2: SQVTM, ANQGSEA. Trimming took off 3 bases at V and 13 bases at J, with 19 bases between the two ends. The CDR3 DNA follows: TGCAGCGTTGACTCAGACCCCCAAGAGACCCAGTTCTTC. Residues: CSVDSDPQETQFF.

This clonotype has a count of ten or more. The rearrangement uses TRBV7-9 and TRBJ2-7; D might be TRBD2 (5 bases). CDR1 and CDR2 (germline): SEHNR, FQNEAQ (reference sequence). The CDR3 is made up of 13 amino acids. V lost 5 bases to trimming and J lost 5 bases, with 13 bases between them. The CDR3 reads CASSAARVNEQYF. The CDR3, as DNA: TGTGCCAGCAGCGCGGCGCGGGTCAACGAGCAGTACTTC.

The chain joins TRBV6-2 or TRBV6-3 to TRBJ2-7, with 7 bases identical to TRBD1. CDR1 and CDR2 from the germline V gene are MNHEY and SVGEGT. J gave up 2 bases and V 7 bases, and 5 bases lay outside the gene matches. CDR3 length: 13 amino acids. The CDR3, as DNA: TGTGCCAGCATCTGGGACAGACCCTACGAGCAGTACTTC. It yields the protein CASIWDRPYEQYF.

This clonotype was found many times. This sequence joins TRBV6-6 and TRBJ1-3; 8 bases agree with TRBD1. CDR1 MNHNY and CDR2 SVGAGI come from the germline V gene (reference sequence). V lost 6 bases, J lost 0 bases, and 10 bases stayed unmatched. CDR3 size: 17 residues. The CDR3 DNA follows: TGTGCCAGCAGACGCAAACAGGGGGTAGACTCTGGAAACACCATATATTTT. Translation: CASRRKQGVDSGNTIYF.

This clonotype has more than one count but fewer than ten. A far larger clone is off by one base, so a read error is likely. The chain uses TRBV23-1 and TRBJ2-1, with D possibly TRBD2 on 7 matching bases. TRBV23-1 is marked as an open reading frame, function uncertain. The germline V and J ends were trimmed by 1 base and 10 bases, with 20 bases remaining between them. The CDR3 runs to 16 residues. CDR3 DNA sequence: TGCGCCAGCAGTCAATGGGGCGGGAGAACAGGGCGAGAGCAGTTCTTC. Translation gives CASSQWGGRTGREQFF.

This clonotype appeared many times. CDR3 amino acids: CACSGTSGRAPTDTQYF. The CDR3 nucleotides are TGTGCCTGTTCCGGGACTAGCGGGAGGGCCCCCACAGATACGCAGTATTTT. The chain links TRBV7-9 to TRBJ2-3; the match to TRBD2 covers 16 bases. The length of the CDR3 is 17 residues. V was pared by 11 bases and J by 2 bases, with 10 bases of the junction left unmatched. Germline CDR1 SEHNR, CDR2 FQNEAQ (reference sequence).

This chain uses TRBV9 with TRBJ2-6; D is possibly TRBD1 or TRBD2 (5 bases each). The CDR3 totals 16 residues. Trimming shortened V by 3 bases and J by 0 bases, and 10 bases separated the two germline ends. From germline, CDR1 is SGDLS and CDR2 YYNGEE. The CDR3 DNA reads as TGTGCCAGCAGCGCCCCTGGGGGCTCTGGGGCCAACGTCCTGACTTTC. It codes for CASSAPGGSGANVLTF.

In its sample, this clonotype was seen many times. V gene TRBV12-3 or TRBV12-4 combines with J gene TRBJ2-1, with D perhaps being TRBD1 or TRBD2 (5 bases each). The CDR3 is made up of 16 amino acids. The germline V and J ends were trimmed by 1 base and 0 bases, with 10 bases remaining between them. In DNA, the CDR3 is TGTGCCAGCAGTTTAGGGGGGTCGGGCTCCTACAATGAGCAGTTCTTC. Amino acids: CASSLGGSGSYNEQFF.

Many counts were recorded for this clonotype. The rearrangement links TRBV7-9 to TRBJ2-7; 8 bases map to TRBD1. The length of the CDR3 is 15 residues. V shed 5 bases and J 6 bases; nucleotides not matched to a gene: 12. Germline V CDR1 and CDR2: SEHNR, FQNEAQ (reference sequence). CDR3 amino acids: CASSGNRDRRREQYF. The DNA of the CDR3 is TGTGCCAGCAGCGGTAACCGGGACAGGAGACGCGAGCAGTACTTC.

The count of this clonotype is one. V is TRBV20-1 and J is TRBJ2-5, with 7 bases identical to TRBD1. Looked up from germline, CDR1 is DFQATT and CDR2 is SNEGSKA (reference sequence). There are 15 residues in the CDR3. V was pared by 5 bases and J by 5 bases, with 14 bases of the junction left unmatched. CDR3 in amino acids: CSASDRVGVRETQYF. Here the CDR3 DNA reads TGCAGTGCTTCCGACAGGGTCGGAGTAAGGGAGACCCAGTACTTC.

This clonotype was picked up many times. V gene TRBV20-1 combines with J gene TRBJ2-3; D remains unclear. Germline assignment: CDR1 DFQATT and CDR2 SNEGSKA (reference sequence). Between the trimmed V and J ends, which lost 1 base and 3 bases, there was a span of 14 bases. This CDR3 has 15 amino acids. CDR3 nucleotide sequence: TGCAGTGCTAGAGCCTACCAGTTTTGGACAGATACGCAGTATTTT. It codes for CSARAYQFWTDTQYF.

CDR3: CASGPIGPDTQYF. The CDR3 DNA reads as TGTGCCAGCGGGCCCATCGGGCCAGATACGCAGTATTTT. The rearrangement uses TRBV28 and TRBJ2-3; D unclear. The CDR3 length is 13 residues. With 8 bases removed from V and 4 bases from J, the gap between germline ends came to 13 bases. Germline V gene lookup returns CDR1 MDHEN and CDR2 SYDVKM.

This clonotype is labeled medium-sized. This rearrangement joins TRBV4-2 to TRBJ2-5, with D unclear. Trimming shortened V by 0 bases and J by 5 bases, and 7 bases separated the two germline ends. Germline V gene lookup returns CDR1 LGHNA and CDR2 YNFKEQ. This CDR3 has 13 residues. This CDR3 is CASSQEGWETQYF. DNA of the CDR3: TGTGCCAGCAGCCAAGAGGGCTGGGAGACCCAGTACTTC.

This chain connects TRBV5-6 to TRBJ1-2; D is unclear. Looked up from germline, CDR1 is SGHDT and CDR2 is YYEEEE. Trimming stripped 5 bases from V and 4 bases from J, with 21 bases between. CDR3 length equals 16 residues. CDR3 in amino acids: CASSFPLRLRSYGYTF. The CDR3, as DNA: TGTGCCAGCAGTTTTCCCCTTCGGCTGCGGTCCTATGGCTACACCTTC.

This clonotype was seen ten or more times. The chain recombines TRBV7-9 with TRBJ1-5; D gene ambiguous. The germline V gene encodes CDR1 SEHNR and CDR2 FQNEAQ (reference sequence). The CDR3 runs 14 residues. V lost 5 bases and J 0 bases, leaving 8 bases between the germline ends. CDR3 DNA: TGTGCCAGCAGCGGTTTTTATAGCAATCAGCCCCAGCATTTT. It yields the protein CASSGFYSNQPQHF.